Below are 29 T cell receptor beta chains sequenced from a single sample in a study of T cell changes during pregnancy in multiple sclerosis. Here immunoSEQ multiplex PCR was the method, and the copy in TCRdb shows in-frame clones only, minus some. The profile shows over 100,000 clones, roughly nine tenths of them singletons. Material: peripheral blood, obtained in the third trimester of pregnancy. The receptors were gathered from a female donor with multiple sclerosis, enrolled in a pregnancy study.

The chain employs TRBV10-3 and TRBJ2-1; 7 nucleotides align to TRBD2. The V gene's germline CDR1 is ENHRY and CDR2 SYGVKD. CDR3 length: 12 amino acids. The V segment lost 5 bases and the J segment 9 bases; nucleotides outside the gene matches: 4. CDR3 in amino acids: CAISSSGIEQFF. CDR3 coding DNA: TGTGCCATCAGTTCTAGCGGTATTGAGCAGTTCTTC.

This clone showed up just a few times. The chain couples TRBV14 to TRBJ1-2; 9 bases line up with TRBD1. Germline values: CDR1 SGHDN, CDR2 FVKESK. This CDR3 has 14 amino acids. With 4 bases clipped from V and 6 bases from J, the junction kept 6 bases outside the gene matches. CDR3 nucleotides: TGTGCCAGCAGCCTTCGGACAGGGGCGGATGGCTACACCTTC. It translates to CASSLRTGADGYTF.

V gene TRBV7-3 combines with J gene TRBJ2-3; the D is unclear. V was trimmed by 2 bases and J by 0 bases, leaving 9 bases between them. The CDR3 is 15 amino acids. The germline CDR1 and CDR2 sequences are SGHTA and FQGTGA. The CDR3 region is CASSLRGFSTDTQYF. The CDR3 coding sequence is TGTGCCAGCAGCTTACGCGGCTTTAGCACAGATACGCAGTATTTT.

The chain links TRBV27 to TRBJ2-7; TRBD2 matches at 7 bases. J was trimmed by 3 bases and V by 8 bases; bases with no gene match: 7. Germline loops: CDR1 MNHEY, CDR2 SMNVEV (reference sequence). The CDR3 extends over 13 amino acids. CDR3 region: CASSGGSRYEQYF. In nucleotides, the CDR3 is TGTGCCAGCTCGGGGGGAAGCCGCTACGAGCAGTACTTC.

The chain joins TRBV5-1 to TRBJ1-5, with TRBD1 as a possible D gene (6 bases). V dropped 2 bases and J dropped 5 bases, with 14 bases sitting between them. The CDR3 has 15 amino acids. The germline V gene has CDR1 SGHRS and CDR2 YFSETQ. The CDR3 nucleotides read TGCGCCAGCAGCTTACTCCCTGACAGGTATCAGCCCCAGCATTTT. Encoded protein: CASSLLPDRYQPQHF.

The V gene is TRBV27, the J gene TRBJ1-1, with no clear D. Germline V gene data show CDR1 as MNHEY and CDR2 as SMNVEV (reference sequence). Trimming removed 0 bases from V and 4 bases from J, with 9 bases in between. The CDR3 runs to 14 residues. The CDR3 nucleotides read TGTGCCAGCAGTTTATCGAGGGAGGGCACTGAAGCTTTCTTT. Encoded protein: CASSLSREGTEAFF.

The chain combines TRBV7-9 with TRBJ2-1, with D possibly matching TRBD2 (5 bases). V gave up 1 base and J gave up 0 bases, with 10 bases separating them. The CDR3 has 16 residues. Germline CDR1 is SEHNR and CDR2 is FQNEAQ (reference sequence). The CDR3 here is CASSLVDWLSYNEQFF. In DNA, the CDR3 is TGTGCCAGCAGCTTAGTGGACTGGCTCTCCTACAATGAGCAGTTCTTC.

This sequence joins TRBV10-3 and TRBJ1-5; TRBD1 aligns across 8 bases. CDR3 length: 14 amino acids. Per the germline V gene, CDR1 is ENHRY and CDR2 is SYGVKD. The V gene end was trimmed by 6 bases and the J gene end by 4 bases; junction bases not matched to a gene: 5. CDR3 amino acids: CAISSGGWNQPQHF. Written as DNA, the CDR3 is TGTGCCATCAGCTCAGGGGGCTGGAATCAGCCCCAGCATTTT.

The sample holds a few counts of this clone. V and J are TRBV10-2 and TRBJ2-1, with D maybe TRBD2 (6 bases). The V and J ends lost 7 bases and 5 bases respectively, with 15 bases between them. CDR1 and CDR2 from the germline V gene are WSHSY and SAAADI. CDR3 size: 14 residues. The CDR3 is CASTIGTGNNEQFF. CDR3 DNA sequence: TGCGCCAGCACCATTGGGACTGGAAACAATGAGCAGTTCTTC.

This clone was recorded once. This chain links TRBV5-1 with TRBJ2-3; 7 bases are shared with TRBD2. Trimming at V came to 1 base and at J to 1 base, leaving 9 bases not matched to a gene. The germline V gene encodes CDR1 SGHRS and CDR2 YFSETQ. This CDR3 region has 17 residues. The CDR3 sequence: CASSLREVGWGTDTQYF. CDR3 nucleotide sequence: TGCGCCAGCAGCTTGCGGGAGGTGGGATGGGGCACAGATACGCAGTATTTT.

This clone came up once. The chain employs TRBV19 and TRBJ1-1; maybe TRBD1 (5 bases). The length of the CDR3 is 13 residues. Trimming left V 6 bases short and J 2 bases short, with 10 bases between. Germline V gene lookup returns CDR1 LNHDA and CDR2 SQIVND (reference sequence). Here the CDR3 reads CASRRTPNTEAFF. The CDR3 region has the DNA TGTGCCAGTAGACGGACACCTAACACTGAAGCTTTCTTT.

This rearrangement joins TRBV19 to TRBJ2-1; 8 bases map to TRBD2. Germline V gives CDR1 LNHDA, CDR2 SQIVND (reference sequence). This CDR3 has 12 residues. The J segment lost 9 bases and the V segment lost 5 bases, leaving 3 bases of the junction unmatched. The CDR3 sequence is CASSLSGGEQFF. The CDR3 DNA sequence: TGTGCCAGTAGTCTAAGCGGGGGTGAGCAGTTCTTC.

V gene TRBV7-6 combines with J gene TRBJ1-2; 8 bases match TRBD1. Per the germline V gene, CDR1 is SGHVS and CDR2 is FNYEAQ. The CDR3 sequence is 17 residues long. Trimming at V came to 3 bases and at J to 7 bases, leaving 16 bases not matched to a gene. The CDR3 reads CASSFGPRGQVLSGYTF. CDR3 coding DNA: TGTGCCAGCAGCTTCGGACCCCGGGGACAGGTCTTGTCTGGCTACACCTTC.

The CDR3 spells CASRKDSGFGNTIYF. The DNA of the CDR3 is TGTGCCAGCAGAAAGGACAGCGGATTTGGAAACACCATATATTTT. The V and J genes are TRBV6-4 and TRBJ1-3; possible D gene TRBD1, 6 bases. From germline, CDR1 is MRHNA and CDR2 SNTAGT. This CDR3 region has 15 residues. The germline V and J ends were trimmed by 6 bases and 3 bases, with 15 bases remaining between them.

The rearrangement joins TRBV5-6 to TRBJ1-1; D is perhaps TRBD1 (5 bases). The CDR3 consists of 16 residues. The germline V and J ends were trimmed by 1 base and 1 base, with 14 bases remaining between them. Germline loops: CDR1 SGHDT, CDR2 YYEEEE. The CDR3 reads CASSLPQGSKNTEAFF. CDR3 nucleotide sequence: TGTGCCAGCAGCTTGCCCCAGGGATCCAAGAACACTGAAGCTTTCTTT.

This chain uses TRBV18 with TRBJ2-1; 11 bases map to TRBD1. From germline, CDR1 is KGHSH and CDR2 LQKENI. The CDR3 is made up of 15 amino acids. V lost 6 bases and J lost 8; bases outside the gene matches: 9. CDR3 in DNA: TGTGCCAGCTCCTCCAGGGACAGGGGGATCGATGAGCAGTTCTTC. Protein sequence: CASSSRDRGIDEQFF.

This chain connects TRBV11-2 to TRBJ1-6; no reliable D call. V shed 7 bases and J shed 5 bases, with 21 bases lying between them. Per the germline V gene, CDR1 is SGHAT and CDR2 is FQNNGV. The CDR3 is 17 amino acids. CDR3 sequence reads: CASTFGGTGGDNSPLHF. CDR3 nucleotide sequence: TGTGCCAGCACATTTGGCGGTACGGGAGGAGATAATTCACCCCTCCACTTT. Using reference TRBV11-2 and TRBJ1-6 for the parts outside the CDR3, the full variable domain is EAGVAQSPRYKIIEKRQSVAFWCNPISGHATLYWYQQILGQGPKLLIQFQNNGVVDDSQLPKDRFSAERLKGVDSTLKIQPAKLEDSAVYLCASTFGGTGGDNSPLHFGNGTRLTVT.

Concerning this clone: Other DNA sequences in the sample encode the same CDR3. The chain has TRBV7-6 and TRBJ1-5; D ambiguous. V lost 5 bases and J lost 0, with 5 bases in between. Germline CDR1 is SGHVS and CDR2 is FNYEAQ. The CDR3 has 13 residues. CDR3 protein: CASSPYSNQPQHF. In DNA, the CDR3 is TGTGCCAGCAGCCCGTATAGCAATCAGCCCCAGCATTTT.

The DNA for the CDR3 is TGTGCCTGGGAAGGGGGTTCACAGAACACCGGGGAGCTGTTTTTT. Amino acid sequence: CAWEGGSQNTGELFF. The chain links TRBV30 to TRBJ2-2, with D maybe TRBD1 (6 bases). This CDR3 spans 15 amino acids. From germline, CDR1 is GTSNPN and CDR2 SVGIG (reference sequence). With 5 bases removed from V and 1 base from J, the gap between germline ends came to 14 bases.

In its sample, this clone was seen once. V usage is TRBV18 and J usage is TRBJ2-7; weak D call: TRBD1 (6 bases). Trimming stripped 3 bases from V and 2 bases from J, with 14 bases between. Germline CDR1 reads KGHSH; CDR2 reads LQKENI. The CDR3 runs to 15 residues. The DNA of the CDR3 is TGTGCCAGCTCACCTTTGGCAGGGGATACCTACGAGCAGTACTTC. Translated, it gives CASSPLAGDTYEQYF.

The chain uses TRBV28 and TRBJ1-2; D might be TRBD1 (5 bases). Looked up from germline, CDR1 is MDHEN and CDR2 is SYDVKM. CDR3 length: 14 residues. The ends were cut back, 2 bases at V and 5 bases at J, with 12 bases in the middle. CDR3: CASSLGGVSYGYTF. The CDR3 DNA reads TGTGCCAGCAGTTTAGGGGGGGTCTCTTATGGCTACACCTTC.

The V call is TRBV6-5, the J call TRBJ1-2; 8 bases fit TRBD1. Germline CDR1 reads MNHEY; CDR2 reads SVGAGI. Unmatched junction bases numbered 4, after V lost 6 bases and J lost 4 bases. This CDR3 comprises 13 residues. DNA of the CDR3: TGTGCCAGCAGACTACAGGGGGGCTATGGCTACACCTTC. Protein: CASRLQGGYGYTF.

This chain uses TRBV28 with TRBJ2-1; 9 bases are shared with TRBD1. The J segment lost 5 bases and the V segment lost 6 bases, leaving 8 bases of the junction unmatched. The CDR3 contains 15 residues. Germline CDR1 reads MDHEN; CDR2 reads SYDVKM. The CDR3 DNA reads as TGTGCCAGCAGCCGAGGGACAGGGAATCACAATGAGCAGTTCTTC. It encodes CASSRGTGNHNEQFF.

The rearrangement joins TRBV5-6 to TRBJ1-1; 9 positions match TRBD1. J was trimmed by 5 bases and V by 5 bases; bases with no gene match: 7. The germline V gene encodes CDR1 SGHDT and CDR2 YYEEEE. This CDR3 is 14 amino acids long. The CDR3 DNA follows: TGTGCCAGCAGGAAAACAGGGGGCCGGACTGAAGCTTTCTTT. Its protein is CASRKTGGRTEAFF.

V and J are TRBV7-3 and TRBJ2-1, with 9 positions matching TRBD2. Germline CDR1 SGHTA, CDR2 FQGTGA. V dropped 0 bases and J dropped 5; count of bases not matched to a gene: 5. The CDR3 spans 16 residues. The DNA for the CDR3 is TGTGCCAGCAGCTTAACGAGAGCGGGGGGTCACAATGAGCAGTTCTTC. Protein: CASSLTRAGGHNEQFF.

This rearrangement joins TRBV7-2 to TRBJ2-7; no definite D call. Trimming took off 5 bases at V and 0 bases at J, with 5 bases between the two ends. Germline V gene lookup returns CDR1 SGHTA and CDR2 FQGNSA. The length of the CDR3 is 12 residues. The CDR3 loop reads CASSPSSYEQYF. The CDR3 coding sequence is TGTGCCAGCAGCCCCAGCTCCTACGAGCAGTACTTC.

The chain uses TRBV6-1 and TRBJ2-3; no definite D call. The CDR3 sequence is 11 residues long. From germline, CDR1 is MNHNS and CDR2 SASEGT. V lost 7 bases, J lost 5 bases, and 7 bases lay in between. CDR3 bases: TGTGCCAGCATTGGTAGAGATACGCAGTATTTT. As protein: CASIGRDTQYF.

V and J are TRBV5-1 and TRBJ2-1; perhaps TRBD2 as D (5 bases). V was cut by 0 bases and J by 9 bases, with 19 bases left in between. Germline values: CDR1 SGHRS, CDR2 YFSETQ. This CDR3 is 16 amino acids long. CDR3 nucleotides: TGCGCCAGCAGCTTGGTCGGCGCCCCCGAGGGAAGTGAGCAGTTCTTC. Its protein is CASSLVGAPEGSEQFF.

The rearrangement links TRBV7-3 to TRBJ2-7; D is undetermined. In germline, CDR1 is SGHTA, CDR2 FQGTGA. This CDR3 comprises 15 residues. V was clipped by 2 bases and J by 3 bases, with 14 bases between them. CDR3: CASSLGPQVGYEQYF. DNA of the CDR3: TGTGCCAGCAGCTTAGGCCCCCAGGTCGGCTACGAGCAGTACTTC.